Below are 9 T cell receptor beta chains sequenced from a single sample in a study of blood T cell repertoires in COVID-19. Some clones are missing from TCRdb's copy, which holds only in-frame ones; the method was immunoSEQ multiplex PCR. Here the sample spans 150,000 to 200,000 clones, roughly 80% being singletons. The sequencing sample was made of peripheral blood. The receptor set was obtained from a man aged 45-65 years who had recovered from COVID-19.

The chain recombines TRBV29-1 with TRBJ2-7; 8 nucleotides agree with TRBD1. This CDR3 spans 13 amino acids. The junction had 3 bases not matched to a gene; V was cut back by 3 bases and J by 2 bases. Germline loops: CDR1 SQVTM, CDR2 ANQGSEA. In DNA form, the CDR3 reads TGCAGCGTTGAGGTACAGGGGGCCTACGAGCAGTACTTC. This translates into CSVEVQGAYEQYF.

This sequence joins TRBV27 and TRBJ2-1; D call uncertain. The V gene lost 4 bases and the J gene lost 1 base, with 14 bases spanning the gap. There are 16 residues in the CDR3. The germline V gene has CDR1 MNHEY and CDR2 SMNVEV (reference sequence). In DNA, the CDR3 is TGTGCCAGCAGTTCATTAGCCGCAAAGTCCTACAATGAGCAGTTCTTC. As protein: CASSSLAAKSYNEQFF.

V is TRBV6-6 and J is TRBJ1-1; the D gene is possibly TRBD1 (5 bases). Germline CDR1 reads MNHNY; CDR2 reads SVGAGI (reference sequence). CDR3 length: 16 residues. V shed 5 bases and J shed 1 base, with 17 bases lying between them. CDR3 nucleotides: TGTGCCAGCAGTCTAACGTCTAGGGGATCGAACACTGAAGCTTTCTTT. This encodes CASSLTSRGSNTEAFF.

This chain links TRBV12-3 or TRBV12-4 with TRBJ2-1; tentatively, D is TRBD2 (5 bases). This CDR3 spans 12 amino acids. Trimming removed 6 bases from V and 9 bases from J, with 12 bases in between. The chain's CDR3 is CASSQAAGEQFF. The DNA for the CDR3 is TGTGCCAGCAGCCAGGCCGCGGGTGAGCAGTTCTTC.

The chain employs TRBV15 and TRBJ2-7, with 11 bases identical to TRBD2. This CDR3 is 13 amino acids long. Unmatched junction bases numbered 2, after V lost 6 bases and J lost 4 bases. CDR1 is LNHNV and CDR2 is YYDKDF in the germline V gene (reference sequence). The CDR3 sequence: CATRLAGVYEQYF. CDR3 in DNA: TGTGCCACCAGACTAGCGGGAGTGTACGAGCAGTACTTC.

V gene TRBV10-3 combines with J gene TRBJ1-5; 8 nucleotides line up with TRBD1. Germline V gene data show CDR1 as ENHRY and CDR2 as SYGVKD. V shed 7 bases, J shed 2 bases, and the junction held 4 bases outside the gene matches. This CDR3 is 14 amino acids long. DNA of the CDR3: TGTGCCATCATTGACAGGGGTGGCAATCAGCCCCAGCATTTT. Protein sequence: CAIIDRGGNQPQHF.

This clone appeared a single time. The chain carries TRBV27 and TRBJ2-1; 11 bases fit TRBD2. This CDR3 is 18 amino acids long. The germline V gene has CDR1 MNHEY and CDR2 SMNVEV (reference sequence). Germline trimming cut 5 bases from V and 4 bases from J; bases unmatched to any gene: 13. The CDR3 nucleotides read TGTGCCAGCAGTGCCCCGGGACTAGCGGAGGCCCCTTACAATGAGCAGTTCTTC. Amino acid sequence: CASSAPGLAEAPYNEQFF.

This sequence joins TRBV28 and TRBJ2-3; 8 nucleotides agree with TRBD2. The CDR3 runs to 15 residues. Germline V gene data show CDR1 as MDHEN and CDR2 as SYDVKM. V gave up 7 bases and J gave up 3 bases; unmatched junction bases: 9. The CDR3: CASTSGGGQTDTQYF. The CDR3 DNA sequence: TGTGCCAGCACATCGGGGGGGGGCCAAACAGATACGCAGTATTTT.

The chain recombines TRBV6-5 with TRBJ1-2; D gene unclear. Trimming removed 8 bases from V and 3 bases from J, with 16 bases in between. Germline V gene data show CDR1 as MNHEY and CDR2 as SVGAGI. This CDR3 is built from 14 residues. The CDR3 spells CASRLSLGDYGYTF. DNA for the CDR3: TGTGCCAGCCGGCTTAGTCTGGGAGACTATGGCTACACCTTC.